The present T cell receptor (beta chain) was sequenced within a study of blood T cell repertoires in COVID-19. Study in general: The United States, Italy and Spain were the sources of the acute and convalescent COVID-19 samples.

This table comes from immunoSEQ multiplex PCR, and its TCRdb copy is limited to in-frame clones, with some not included. The repertoire holds some 110,000 clones, with about 80% as singletons. The CDR3 is 16 residues long. The germline V gene has CDR1 LGHNA and CDR2 YNFKEQ. Trimming took 3 bases from V and 9 from J, leaving 21 bases between them. Source material: peripheral blood. The clonotype comes from a man between 70 and 80 years old with acute or convalescent COVID-19. The rearrangement links TRBV4-2 to TRBJ2-1; D might be TRBD2 (6 bases). CDR3 coding DNA: TGTGCCAGCAGCCATAGCACTAGCCCCTCGCCTGGTGAGCAGTTCTTC. Its translation is CASSHSTSPSPGEQFF.